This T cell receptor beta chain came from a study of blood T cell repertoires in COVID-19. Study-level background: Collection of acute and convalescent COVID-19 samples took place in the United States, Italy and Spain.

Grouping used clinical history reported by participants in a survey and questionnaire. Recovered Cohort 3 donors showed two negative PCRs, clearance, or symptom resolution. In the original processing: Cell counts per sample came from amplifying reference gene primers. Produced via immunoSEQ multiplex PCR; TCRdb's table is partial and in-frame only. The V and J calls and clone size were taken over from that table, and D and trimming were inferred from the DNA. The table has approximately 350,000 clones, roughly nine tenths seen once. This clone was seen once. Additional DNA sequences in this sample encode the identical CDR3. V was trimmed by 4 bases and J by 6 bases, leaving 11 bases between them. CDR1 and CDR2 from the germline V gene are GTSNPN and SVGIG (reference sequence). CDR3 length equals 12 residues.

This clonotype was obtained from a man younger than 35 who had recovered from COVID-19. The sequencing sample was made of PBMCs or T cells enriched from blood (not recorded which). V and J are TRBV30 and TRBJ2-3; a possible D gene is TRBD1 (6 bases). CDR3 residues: CAWTSGADTQYF. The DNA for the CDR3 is TGTGCCTGGACTTCAGGGGCGGATACGCAGTATTTT.